This TCR beta chain was obtained from a study of T cells in Graves' hyperthyroidism and ophthalmopathy. Whole-study context: Staff took peripheral blood when the initial diagnosis was made, before any treatment began.

Study results and caveats: Blood also held most thyroid clonotypes expanded beyond 0.001.

RNA transcripts served as the template for amplifying TCR beta CDR3 regions. The TCR CDR3 first-round RT-PCR relied on the HTBI primer set. TCRdb re-called the multiplex PCR reads through MiXCR, storing one row per CDR3 protein. There are nearly 600,000 distinct CDR3 sequences in the sample; approximately 15% occur only once, and roughly 6.9% lies in the top ten. Trimming stripped 7 bases from V and 1 base from J, with 14 bases between. CDR1 and CDR2 from the germline V gene are MDHEN and SYDVKM. The CDR3 is 15 residues long. A patient was excluded if there was uncontrolled infection, other autoimmune disease, pregnancy or lactation. This clonotype has a handful of counts. No antigen is known for it.

The V call is TRBV28, the J call TRBJ1-3; D is undetermined. This clonotype originated in a woman aged 18-30 years with Graves' ophthalmopathy. Specimen: blood. The DNA for the CDR3 is TGTGCCAGCACATCAAGATTTGGATCTGGAAACACCATATATTTT. Residues: CASTSRFGSGNTIYF.